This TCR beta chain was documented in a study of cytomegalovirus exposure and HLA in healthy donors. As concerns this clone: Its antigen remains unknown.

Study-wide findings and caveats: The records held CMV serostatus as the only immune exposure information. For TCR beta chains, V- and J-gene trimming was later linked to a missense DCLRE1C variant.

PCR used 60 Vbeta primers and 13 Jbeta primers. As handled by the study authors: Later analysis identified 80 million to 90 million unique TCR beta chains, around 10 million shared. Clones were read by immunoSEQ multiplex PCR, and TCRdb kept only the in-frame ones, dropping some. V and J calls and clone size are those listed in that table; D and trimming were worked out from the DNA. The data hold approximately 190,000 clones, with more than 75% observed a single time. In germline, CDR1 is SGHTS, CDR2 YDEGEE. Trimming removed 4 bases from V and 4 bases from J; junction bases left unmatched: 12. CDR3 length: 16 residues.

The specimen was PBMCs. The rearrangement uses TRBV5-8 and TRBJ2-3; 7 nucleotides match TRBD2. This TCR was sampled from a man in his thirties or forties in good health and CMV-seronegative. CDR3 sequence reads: CASSTRLAPGADTQYF. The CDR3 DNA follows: TGTGCCAGCAGCACTAGACTAGCCCCAGGAGCAGATACGCAGTATTTT.